Given below is one T cell receptor (beta chain) in context. The antigen is not known. This entry is derived from a study of blood T cells in healthy people across ages. A second PCR, run for about 7 to 11 cycles, used a sample-barcoded 5' primer plus a J-beta primer mix. Every single cDNA molecule received a tag from a template-switch adaptor with 12 random nucleotides. Each CDR3 protein is one row after TCRdb ran MiXCR on the 5' RACE reads. The sample has roughly 2 million distinct CDR3 sequences, around half seen once. Study-level results: Calculation of diversity from one million T cells yielded estimates considered to be underestimates. CMV infection status of these donors was not known. A greater number of naive CD4+ cells and higher diversity distinguished long-lived donors from aged donors.

V lost 0 bases to trimming and J lost 4 bases; unmatched junction nucleotides: 8. Per the germline V gene, CDR1 is LNHDA and CDR2 is SQIVND (reference sequence). The CDR3 sequence is 17 residues long. The specimen sequenced was blood. The receptor was derived from a woman between 40 and 50 years old in good health. The rearrangement uses TRBV19 and TRBJ2-1, with 8 bases lining up with TRBD2. CDR3 in amino acids: CASSIEKIAGFYNEQFF. CDR3 DNA sequence: TGTGCCAGTAGTATAGAAAAAATAGCGGGGTTTTACAATGAGCAGTTCTTC.